This TCR beta chain was recovered during a study of EBV T-cell therapy then PD-1 blockade in nasopharyngeal carcinoma (dated by TCRdb to about 2021). The treatment or condition label, read with the paper, signifies: AdE1-LMPpoly-expanded autologous EBV-specific T-cell therapy followed by anti-PD-1 nivolumab. Regarding this clone: Its antigen remains undetermined. No much larger clonotype is one base removed from it; base qualities were not supplied.

The V end loses 3 bases and the J end loses 0 bases, and a stretch of 6 bases separates them. The CDR3 numbers 13 residues from cysteine through phenylalanine. Only the CDR3 portion is preserved as DNA: 39 bases, with reading frame beginning at the first base. Sequences MDHEN (CDR1) and SYDVKM (CDR2) are obtained from the germline V gene. The Qiagen DNeasy Kit was used to extract genomic DNA from the sorted cells. TCR beta chain deep sequencing was performed on the immunoSEQ platform. Under the source paper's analysis protocol: Repertoire data analysis was performed with the immunoSEQ Analyzer software. Entries here come from immuneACCESS through TCRdb and include only in-frame sequences with V and J called. Some clones fail to appear in such tables; in the studies checked, an unresolved V gene covers under half of the shortfall, and the cause of the remainder is unknown. The V and J calls and clone size are taken from that table; D and trimming were inferred from the DNA. Here the sample has about 19,000 clones; 84% occur a single time. The ten largest account for less than 35% of the sample.

This chain is built from TRBV28 and TRBJ2-7; the D segment cannot be called with confidence. The TCR comes from a man in his forties or fifties with nasopharyngeal carcinoma. This specimen was CD8+ T cells from blood, taken at day 33 from a patient whose treatment included autologous EBV-specific T cells and nivolumab. The DNA sequence follows: TGTGCCAGCAGTTTGGGCAGCTCCTACGAGCAGTACTTC. It translates to CASSLGSSYEQYF.